Presented here are 28 T cell receptor beta chains from one specimen sequenced in a study of low-dose radiotherapy and immunotherapy resistance in tumors. Time point meaning: before trial treatment. TRAV- and TRBV-specific primers primed first-strand cDNA, covering alpha and beta chains. Over roughly 20 PCR cycles, TCRs were amplified from a constant-region primer and V-primer adapter. One entry per CDR3 protein, called by TCRdb with MiXCR from the reads. The sample consists of about 82,000 distinct CDR3 sequences, 15% to 20% of them appearing once. This specimen consisted of PBMCs, obtained before treatment. These receptors all stem from a male donor with prostate cancer.

This clonotype was picked up many times. The rearrangement joins TRBV2 to TRBJ2-7; D is perhaps TRBD1 (5 bases). V was shortened by 4 bases and J by 0 bases, with 10 bases between the two germline ends. The CDR3 totals 14 residues. Per germline, CDR1 SNHLY and CDR2 FYNNEI. The CDR3 sequence: CASSAWTTSYEQYF. The CDR3 DNA reads as TGTGCCAGCAGTGCCTGGACAACCTCCTACGAGCAGTACTTC.

Many counts were recorded for this clonotype. The chain joins TRBV5-1 to TRBJ2-7, with D possibly matching TRBD1 (5 bases). The germline V and J ends were trimmed by 0 bases and 1 base, with 5 bases remaining between them. Germline CDR1 reads SGHRS; CDR2 reads YFSETQ. The CDR3 length is 13 residues. The DNA for the CDR3 is TGCGCCAGCAGCTTGGACAGGTCCTACGAGCAGTACTTC. Translating it yields CASSLDRSYEQYF.

The rearrangement joins TRBV18 to TRBJ2-1, with 7 positions matching TRBD2. Germline V gives CDR1 KGHSH, CDR2 LQKENI. J lost 4 bases, V lost 0 bases, and 6 bases had no gene match. This CDR3 contains 16 residues. The CDR3: CASSPPGGGGYNEQFF. CDR3 nucleotides: TGTGCCAGCTCACCACCGGGCGGGGGTGGTTACAATGAGCAGTTCTTC.

This clonotype was recorded a few times. The chain has TRBV30 and TRBJ2-5; weak D call: TRBD1 (5 bases). The V gene's germline CDR1 is GTSNPN and CDR2 SVGIG (reference sequence). Trimming cost V 3 bases and J 9 bases, with 17 bases left between them. The CDR3 totals 13 residues. The CDR3 sequence is CAWSGHWSSAQYF. CDR3 in DNA: TGTGCCTGGAGCGGACACTGGTCATCGGCCCAGTACTTC.

Details on this clonotype: This is likely an artifact of a read error, given a far larger clone one base away. The chain recombines TRBV20-1 with TRBJ2-4; D might be TRBD2 (5 bases). The CDR3 contains 12 residues. Germline V gene data show CDR1 as DFQATT and CDR2 as SNEGSKA (reference sequence). V was shortened by 1 base and J by 13 bases, with 14 bases between the two germline ends. CDR3 residues: CSARGPSGEQYF. The DNA for the CDR3 is TGCAGTGCTAGAGGCCCCAGCGGTGAGCAGTACTTC.

The table lists this clonotype with a few counts. The chain employs TRBV4-1 and TRBJ2-1; weak D call: TRBD2 (5 bases). V shed 1 base and J shed 0 bases, with 13 bases lying between them. The CDR3 length is 17 residues. Per the germline V gene, CDR1 is MGHRA and CDR2 is YSYEKL. The CDR3 DNA is TGCGCCAGCAGCCAAGCCCCAGACTATTACTCCTACAATGAGCAGTTCTTC. This encodes CASSQAPDYYSYNEQFF.

This clonotype was seen many times. This chain uses TRBV5-1 with TRBJ2-7; D tentatively fits TRBD1 or TRBD2 (7 bases each). CDR3 length: 14 amino acids. V gave up 6 bases and J gave up 2 bases, with 15 bases separating them. CDR1 and CDR2 (germline): SGHRS, YFSETQ. CDR3 nucleotides: TGCGCCAGCACCTACCAGGGGGGGACCTACGAGCAGTACTTC. Residues: CASTYQGGTYEQYF.

The sample holds many counts of this clonotype. The CDR3 DNA reads as TGTGCCAGCACCGAGGGGGGGGGAAAAGAGACCCAGTACTTC. It is translated as CASTEGGGKETQYF. V usage is TRBV6-5 and J usage is TRBJ2-5; D perhaps matches TRBD2 (7 bases). Between the trimmed V and J ends, which lost 7 bases and 3 bases, there was a span of 15 bases. Germline assignment: CDR1 MNHEY and CDR2 SVGAGI. This CDR3 has 14 amino acids.

There are many counts of this clonotype. The genes are TRBV30 and TRBJ1-4; 9 bases agree with TRBD1. CDR1 and CDR2 from the germline V gene are GTSNPN and SVGIG (reference sequence). J gave up 5 bases and V 2 bases, and 6 bases lay outside the gene matches. CDR3 length: 15 amino acids. The CDR3 sequence is CAWSLGGQGNEKLFF. The CDR3 DNA reads TGTGCCTGGAGTCTCGGCGGACAGGGGAATGAAAAACTGTTTTTT. The full variable domain, rest sourced from reference TRBV30 and TRBJ1-4, is SQTIHQWPATLVQPVGSPLSLECTVEGTSNPNLYWYRQAAGRGLQLLFYSVGIGQISSEVPQNLSASRPQDRQFILSSKKLLLSDSGFYLCAWSLGGQGNEKLFFGSGTQLSVL.

There are many counts of this clonotype. The chain recombines TRBV14 with TRBJ1-2; the D is unclear. This CDR3 comprises 15 residues. V lost 0 bases and J lost 3, with 11 bases in between. The germline CDR1 and CDR2 sequences are SGHDN and FVKESK. The CDR3 sequence: CASSQELHSYYGYTF. In nucleotides, the CDR3 is TGTGCCAGCAGCCAAGAACTGCACTCCTACTATGGCTACACCTTC. The full variable domain, with the rest looked up from reference TRBV14 and TRBJ1-2, is EAGVTQFPSHSVIEKGQTVTLRCDPISGHDNLYWYRRVMGKEIKFLLHFVKESKQDESGMPNNRFLAERTGGTYSTLKVQPAELEDSGVYFCASSQELHSYYGYTFGSGTRLTVV.

V gene TRBV6-2 or TRBV6-3 combines with J gene TRBJ1-2; 9 positions match TRBD1. This CDR3 is 13 amino acids long. The germline V gene has CDR1 MNHEY and CDR2 SVGEGT. J was trimmed by 5 bases and V by 6 bases; bases with no gene match: 4. CDR3 sequence (DNA): TGTGCCAGCAGCACACAGGGGGCGTATGGCTACACCTTC. Translation: CASSTQGAYGYTF.

This clonotype was recorded at least ten times. V and J are TRBV7-9 and TRBJ1-2; D is undetermined. Germline V CDR1 and CDR2: SEHNR, FQNEAQ (reference sequence). V was trimmed by 5 bases and J by 1 base, leaving 17 bases between them. The CDR3 is made up of 16 amino acids. The CDR3 DNA is TGTGCCAGCAGCGCCCGCAGGAGAGGATTTAACTATGGCTACACCTTC. Its protein is CASSARRRGFNYGYTF.

This clonotype has a count of ten or more. The chain combines TRBV7-9 with TRBJ1-5; D is uncertain. Germline V gene sequence: CDR1 SEHNR, CDR2 FQNEAQ (reference sequence). Trimming left V 5 bases short and J 3 bases short, with 5 bases between. CDR3 length: 12 residues. CDR3 residues: CASSASNQPQHF. The CDR3, as DNA: TGTGCCAGCAGCGCGTCCAATCAGCCCCAGCATTTT. Full variable domain (outside the CDR3, taken from reference TRBV7-9 and TRBJ1-5): DTGVSQNPRHKITKRGQNVTFRCDPISEHNRLYWYRQTLGQGPEFLTYFQNEAQLEKSRLLSDRFSAERPKGSFSTLEIQRTEQGDSAMYLCASSASNQPQHFGDGTRLSIL.

This clonotype was counted ten times or more. The V call is TRBV6-2 or TRBV6-3, the J call TRBJ1-2; D uncertain. CDR3 length: 15 residues. Looked up from germline, CDR1 is MNHEY and CDR2 is SVGEGT. Trimming shortened V by 2 bases and J by 3 bases, and 13 bases separated the two germline ends. The CDR3 coding sequence is TGTGCCAGCAGTTACCTCCCCGCAGGAGACTATGGCTACACCTTC. This encodes CASSYLPAGDYGYTF.

Concerning this clonotype itself: At one end, the junction sequence differs from germline, possibly due to a read error. The rearrangement links TRBV5-4 to TRBJ2-2; 13 nucleotides line up with TRBD2. CDR3 length equals 17 residues. Per germline, CDR1 SGHNT and CDR2 YYREEE (reference sequence). The CDR3: CASSGPGTSGATGEPFF. The CDR3 bases are TGTGCCAGCAGCGGACCCGGGACTAGCGGGGCAACCGGGGAGCCGTTTTTT.

Ten or more counts support this clonotype. The rearrangement links TRBV23-1 to TRBJ2-7; 8 bases align to TRBD1. TRBV23-1 is annotated as an ORF whose role is uncertain. Trimming removed 8 bases from V and 4 bases from J; junction bases left unmatched: 7. This CDR3 is 13 amino acids long. DNA of the CDR3: TGCGCCAGCGGTTCAGGGGGCCGGTACGAGCAGTACTTC. Translating it yields CASGSGGRYEQYF.

This clonotype was seen at least ten times. The chain joins TRBV19 to TRBJ2-2, with 8 bases identical to TRBD1. This CDR3 is built from 13 residues. The germline gives CDR1 LNHDA, CDR2 SQIVND (reference sequence). J gave up 7 bases and V 6 bases, and 4 bases lay outside the gene matches. The CDR3 bases are TGTGCCAGTAGCTACAGGGGGATCGGGGAGCTGTTTTTT. It yields the protein CASSYRGIGELFF. The full variable domain, with the rest looked up from reference TRBV19 and TRBJ2-2, is DGGITQSPKYLFRKEGQNVTLSCEQNLNHDAMYWYRQDPGQGLRLIYYSQIVNDFQKGDIAEGYSVSREKKESFPLTVTSAQKNPTAFYLCASSYRGIGELFFGEGSRLTVL.

As concerns this clonotype: A far larger clone is one nucleotide away, so this likely arose from a read error. CDR3 coding DNA: TGTGCCAGCAGTTACGGGGAGTCTCGAGAGACCCAGTACTTC. It yields the protein CASSYGESRETQYF. The V call is TRBV6-6, the J call TRBJ2-5; TRBD2 might be the D (5 bases). Trimming left V 2 bases short and J 4 bases short, with 11 bases between. The CDR3 has 14 residues. Germline V gene lookup returns CDR1 MNHNY and CDR2 SVGAGI (reference sequence).

The CDR3 nucleotides are TGTGCCAGCTTTTCCTCCCCGCTAGACGTAACAGATACGCAGTATTTT. Its translation is CASFSSPLDVTDTQYF. The V and J genes are TRBV6-8 and TRBJ2-3; D not resolved. The CDR3 spans 16 residues. The germline V and J ends were trimmed by 8 bases and 3 bases, with 21 bases remaining between them. Germline CDR1 and CDR2: MNHGY and SAAAGT.

The table lists this clonotype with many counts. V and J are TRBV7-3 and TRBJ2-1; 9 nucleotides agree with TRBD1. With 5 bases clipped from V and 8 bases from J, the junction kept 7 bases outside the gene matches. This CDR3 is built from 14 residues. Germline CDR1 is SGHTA and CDR2 is FQGTGA. The CDR3 region has the DNA TGTGCCAGCAGCCCAGGGGACAGGGTCCATGAGCAGTTCTTC. This gives the protein CASSPGDRVHEQFF.

This clonotype appeared many times. J is TRBJ2-5 and V is TRBV6-2 or TRBV6-3; 8 bases are a match to TRBD1. Germline-derived CDR1 and CDR2 are MNHEY and SVGEGT. The V gene end was trimmed by 8 bases and the J gene end by 7 bases; junction bases not matched to a gene: 15. This CDR3 region has 15 residues. The CDR3 loop reads CASDKAGGAGGTQYF. CDR3 coding DNA: TGTGCCAGCGACAAGGCAGGGGGCGCAGGAGGGACCCAGTACTTC.

CDR3 DNA: TGTGCCAGCAGCCCTCGACAGGGTCTGGATTCACCCCTCCACTTT. This encodes CASSPRQGLDSPLHF. This chain uses TRBV9 with TRBJ1-6, with TRBD1 matching over 7 bases. V lost 4 bases, J lost 8 bases, and 9 bases stayed unmatched. The length of the CDR3 is 15 residues. Germline CDR1 SGDLS, CDR2 YYNGEE.

This clonotype has a count of ten or more. The chain uses TRBV7-8 and TRBJ2-3; 8 bases map to TRBD2. Germline V gene data show CDR1 as SGHVS and CDR2 as FQNEAQ. The trim removed 5 bases at V and 0 bases at J, leaving 4 bases unmatched. The CDR3 totals 15 residues. DNA for the CDR3: TGTGCCAGCAGCCGGAGCGGGAGAAGCACAGATACGCAGTATTTT. Its protein product is CASSRSGRSTDTQYF. Filled out from reference TRBV7-8 and TRBJ2-3, the complete variable domain reads GAGVSQSPRYKVAKRGQDVALRCDPISGHVSLFWYQQALGQGPEFLTYFQNEAQLDKSGLPSDRFFAERPEGSVSTLKIQRTQQEDSAVYLCASSRSGRSTDTQYFGPGTRLTVL.

This clonotype came up many times. The gene calls are TRBV18 and TRBJ2-7, with D maybe TRBD2 (7 bases). Per the germline V gene, CDR1 is KGHSH and CDR2 is LQKENI. The CDR3 spans 16 residues. V lost 6 bases and J 6 bases, leaving 24 bases between the germline ends. CDR3 in DNA: TGTGCCAGCTCCCCCGGAGGGGGAGGGGTCGGAGGCGAGCAGTACTTC. It codes for CASSPGGGGVGGEQYF.

This clonotype was seen ten or more times. The chain recombines TRBV12-5 with TRBJ1-2; a weak D match, TRBD1 (5 bases). CDR3 length equals 15 residues. Trimming stripped 0 bases from V and 6 bases from J, with 14 bases between. The germline V gene encodes CDR1 LGHNT and CDR2 FRNRAP. CDR3 amino acids: CASGLVLGVNNGYTF. CDR3 nucleotide sequence: TGTGCTAGTGGTTTGGTACTAGGGGTCAATAATGGCTACACCTTC.

This clonotype was observed at least ten times. The chain is built from TRBV3-1 and TRBJ2-7; TRBD2 agrees at 7 bases. Germline V gene data show CDR1 as LGHDT and CDR2 as YNNKEL (reference sequence). V was clipped by 3 bases and J by 4 bases; unmatched bases: 6. This CDR3 has 14 amino acids. CDR3 in DNA: TGTGCCAGCAGCCAGGGGGGGGGAAGGTACGAGCAGTACTTC. Protein product: CASSQGGGRYEQYF.

The CDR3, as DNA: TGCGCCAGCAGCTTTGGGGCCTACGAGCAGTTCTTC. Translating it yields CASSFGAYEQFF. The chain combines TRBV5-1 with TRBJ2-1, with D tentatively TRBD1 (5 bases). The V and J ends lost 2 bases and 10 bases respectively, with 10 bases between them. From germline, CDR1 is SGHRS and CDR2 YFSETQ. This CDR3 is built from 12 residues.

The V call is TRBV4-2, the J call TRBJ2-7; D might be TRBD1 (6 bases). CDR1 LGHNA and CDR2 YNFKEQ come from the germline V gene. The CDR3 runs 14 residues. Trimming removed 0 bases at V and 3 bases at J, with 9 bases between. CDR3 residues: CASSQEQDSYEQYF. The CDR3 nucleotides are TGTGCCAGCAGCCAAGAACAGGACAGCTACGAGCAGTACTTC.